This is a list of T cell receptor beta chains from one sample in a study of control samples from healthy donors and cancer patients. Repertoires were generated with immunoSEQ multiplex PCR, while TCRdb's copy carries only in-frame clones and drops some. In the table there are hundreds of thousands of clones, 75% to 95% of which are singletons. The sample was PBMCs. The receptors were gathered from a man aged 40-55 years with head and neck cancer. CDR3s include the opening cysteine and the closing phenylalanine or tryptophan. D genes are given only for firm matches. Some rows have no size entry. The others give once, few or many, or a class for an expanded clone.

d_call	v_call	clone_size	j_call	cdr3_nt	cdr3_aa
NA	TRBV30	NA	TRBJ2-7	TGTGCCTGGAGTCCCCCCCTCCCCTACGAGCAGTACTTC	CAWSPPLPYEQYF
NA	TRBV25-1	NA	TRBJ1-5	TGTGCCAGCAGCGACAGTGTCAATCAGCCCCAGCATTTT	CASSDSVNQPQHF
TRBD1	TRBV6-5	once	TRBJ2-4	TGTGCCAGCACCGAGGGGACAGTAGCCAAAAACATTCAGTACTTC	CASTEGTVAKNIQYF
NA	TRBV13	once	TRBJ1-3	TGTGCCAGCAGCTTAGGCCCCAGGGACGGAAACACCATATATTTT	CASSLGPRDGNTIYF
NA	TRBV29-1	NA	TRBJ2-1	TGCAGCGGTCGTAGTAGCTCCTACAATGAGCAGTTCTTC	CSGRSSSYNEQFF
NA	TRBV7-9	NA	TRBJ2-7	TGTGCCAGCAGCGCGGATCCTGTCCGTGGGTACGAGCAGTACTTC	CASSADPVRGYEQYF
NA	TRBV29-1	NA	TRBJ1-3	TGCAGCGTTGTATCGGCTCGCACCGGAAACACCATATATTTT	CSVVSARTGNTIYF
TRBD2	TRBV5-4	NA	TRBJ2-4	TGTGCCAGCAGCTTGAAGGAGGCTAGCGGGAGTTCTGGAAACATTCAGTACTTC	CASSLKEASGSSGNIQYF
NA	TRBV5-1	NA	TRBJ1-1	TGCGCCAGCAGCCCCGGGGAGGGGTACACTGAAGCTTTCTTT	CASSPGEGYTEAFF
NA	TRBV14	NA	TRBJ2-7	TGTGCCAGCAGCCAAGGTGGACTTACGAAACACGAGCAGTACTTC	CASSQGGLTKHEQYF
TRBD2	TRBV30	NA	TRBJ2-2	TGTGCCTCCAAGGGACTAGCGGGAGGTCGCACCGGGGAGCTGTTTTTT	CASKGLAGGRTGELFF
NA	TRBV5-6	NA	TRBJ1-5	TGTGCCAGCAGCGCGGGGGGGATTTGGAATCAGCCCCAGCATTTT	CASSAGGIWNQPQHF
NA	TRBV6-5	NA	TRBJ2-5	TGTGCCAGCAGTTACTCGAGCGGCTGGGACCAAGAGACCCAGTACTTC	CASSYSSGWDQETQYF
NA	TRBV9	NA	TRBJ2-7	TGTGCCAGCAGCCCTACGAACCCTAGGGAGCAGTACTTC	CASSPTNPREQYF
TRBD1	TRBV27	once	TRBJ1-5	TGTGCCAGCAGTTTAGGGACAGGGGGTGGTAGCAATCAGCCCCAGCATTTT	CASSLGTGGGSNQPQHF
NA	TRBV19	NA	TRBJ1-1	TGTGCCAGTAGTATCGGCCAGGTAATGGCTGAAGCTTTCTTT	CASSIGQVMAEAFF
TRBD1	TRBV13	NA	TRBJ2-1	TGTGCCAGCAGCCGGGACAGGGCCGCCTACAATGAGCAGTTCTTC	CASSRDRAAYNEQFF
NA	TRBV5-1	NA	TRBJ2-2	TGCGCCAGCAGCAAGGTAATGGATTTGGCCACCGGGGAGCTGTTTTTT	CASSKVMDLATGELFF
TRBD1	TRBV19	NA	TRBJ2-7	TGTGCCAGTAGTATTGCATCCGGACAGGGGTACGAGCAGTACTTC	CASSIASGQGYEQYF
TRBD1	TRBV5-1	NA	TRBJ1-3	TGCGCCAGCAGCTTGGACGGGACAGGGGGCACTGGAAACACCATATATTTT	CASSLDGTGGTGNTIYF
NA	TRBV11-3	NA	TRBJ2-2	TGTGCCAGCAGCTTAGAGGGGGGAGGACTCCTGAACACCGGGGAGCTGTTTTTT	CASSLEGGGLLNTGELFF
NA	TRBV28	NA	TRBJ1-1	TGTGCCAGCAGCGCTCCTCAGGGGACTGAAGCTTTCTTT	CASSAPQGTEAFF
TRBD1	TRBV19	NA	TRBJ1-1	TGTGCCAGTAGTTTTGCAGGGGGAACTGAAGCTTTCTTT	CASSFAGGTEAFF
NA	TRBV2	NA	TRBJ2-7	TGTGCCAGCAGTACAATAGCGGCGGGGAGCTCCTACGAGCAGTACTTC	CASSTIAAGSSYEQYF
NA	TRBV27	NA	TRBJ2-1	TGTGCCAGCAGCCCAGGGGTACCTGAGCAGTTCTTC	CASSPGVPEQFF
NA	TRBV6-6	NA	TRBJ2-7	TGTGCCAGCAGTTACGACCTCCCCTCCTACGAGCAGTACTTC	CASSYDLPSYEQYF
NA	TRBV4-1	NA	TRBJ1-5	TGCGCCAGCAGCCCCTACGAGGGAGGGCAGCCCCAGCATTTT	CASSPYEGGQPQHF
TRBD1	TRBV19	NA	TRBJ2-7	TGTGCCAGTAGTATGGGACAGGGGATAGCTTACGAGCAGTACTTC	CASSMGQGIAYEQYF
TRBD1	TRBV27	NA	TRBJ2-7	TGTGCCAGCAGTTTGGGGACAGCCTACGAGCAGTACTTC	CASSLGTAYEQYF
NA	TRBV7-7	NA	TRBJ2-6	TGTGCTAGCAGCTTCGGACCTCCCCCGACCTCTGGGGCCAACGTCCTGACTTTC	CASSFGPPPTSGANVLTF
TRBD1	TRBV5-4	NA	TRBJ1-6	TGTGCCAGCAGCTTGGTCTGGACAGGGGTGAATTCACCCCTCCACTTT	CASSLVWTGVNSPLHF
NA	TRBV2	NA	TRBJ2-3	TGTGCCAGCAGTGAAGCGCCGAGGACAGCGCGTAGCACAGATACGCAGTATTTT	CASSEAPRTARSTDTQYF
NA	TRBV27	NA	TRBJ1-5	TGTGCCAGCAGCACAAGTTATAGCAATCAGCCCCAGCATTTT	CASSTSYSNQPQHF
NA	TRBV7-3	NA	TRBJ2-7	TGTGCCAGCAGCCCCGGGAACCCCCAGTCCGAGCAGTACTTC	CASSPGNPQSEQYF
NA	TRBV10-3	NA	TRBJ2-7	TGTGCCATCAGGGGGGTGGGTTCCTACGAGCAGTACTTC	CAIRGVGSYEQYF
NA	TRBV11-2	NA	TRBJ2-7	TGTGCCAGCAGAACCGCAGGCTACGAGCAGTACTTC	CASRTAGYEQYF
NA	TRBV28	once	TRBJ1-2	TGTGCCAGCAGTTTAGGGCAGCACTATGGCTACACCTTC	CASSLGQHYGYTF
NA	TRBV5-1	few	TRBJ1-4	TGCGCCAGCAGCTTCGCGGGAGCCTATAATGAAAAACTGTTTTTT	CASSFAGAYNEKLFF
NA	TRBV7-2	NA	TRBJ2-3	TGTGCCAGCAGCCCAGTAGGCGCGGCGAGAGATACGCAGTATTTT	CASSPVGAARDTQYF
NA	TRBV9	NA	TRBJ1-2	TGTGCCAGCAGGTTAGGGGAAGCTGGCTACACCTTC	CASRLGEAGYTF
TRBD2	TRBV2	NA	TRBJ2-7	TGTGCCAGCAGTGACAGGACTAGCGCCTACGAGCAGTACTTC	CASSDRTSAYEQYF
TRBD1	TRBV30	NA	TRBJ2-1	TGTGCCTGGAGTGCTGGACAGGAGAACGGTGAGCAGTTCTTC	CAWSAGQENGEQFF
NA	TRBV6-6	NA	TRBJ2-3	TGTGCCAGCAGTATCATACGGGTTGATACGCAGTATTTT	CASSIIRVDTQYF
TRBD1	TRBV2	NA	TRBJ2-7	TGTGCCAGCACCAGGGACAGGATCTACGAGCAGTACTTC	CASTRDRIYEQYF
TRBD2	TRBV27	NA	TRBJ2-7	TGTGCCAGCATTCCTAGGGGGACTAGCGGGAGTTCGATCTTAGCCGAGCAGTACTTC	CASIPRGTSGSSILAEQYF
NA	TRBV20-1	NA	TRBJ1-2	TGCAGTGCTAGTTTCGGCAGCAACTATGGCTACACCTTC	CSASFGSNYGYTF
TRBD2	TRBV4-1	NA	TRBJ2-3	TGCGCCAGCAGCCAAGATCCAGGACTAGCGCTCACAGATACGCAGTATTTT	CASSQDPGLALTDTQYF
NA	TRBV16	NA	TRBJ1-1	TGTGCCAGCAGCCAAGCCTCGAGGGGGGGGAACACTGAAGCTTTCTTT	CASSQASRGGNTEAFF
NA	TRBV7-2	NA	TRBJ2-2	TGTGCCAGCAGCTTAGTTGCCAGAAGATCCACCGGGGAGCTGTTTTTT	CASSLVARRSTGELFF
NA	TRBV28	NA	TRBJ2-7	TGTGCCAGCAGGGTTACAGACAGGTCCCACCCCGGCGAGCAGTACTTC	CASRVTDRSHPGEQYF
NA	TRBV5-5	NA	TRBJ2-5	TGTGCCAGCAGCTTGGGAGGACAGAAGCAAGAGACCCAGTACTTC	CASSLGGQKQETQYF
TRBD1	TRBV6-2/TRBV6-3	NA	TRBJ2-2	TGTGCCAGCAGTTTTCCCGGGACAGTGATCAACACCGGGGAGCTGTTTTTT	CASSFPGTVINTGELFF
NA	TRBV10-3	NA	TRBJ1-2	TGTGCCATCAGTGAGTCCTCTTGGTCGACAAATGGCTACACCTTC	CAISESSWSTNGYTF
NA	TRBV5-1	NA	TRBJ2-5	TGCGCCAGCTTCCGGGACCCTGGCGCGGGGGAGACCCAGTACTTC	CASFRDPGAGETQYF
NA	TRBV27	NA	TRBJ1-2	TGTGCCACCCTCCCGAATATCAAGGGAGACTATGGCTACACCTTC	CATLPNIKGDYGYTF